The entry below gives a single TCR beta chain sequence along with its context. This clonotype appeared many times. No cognate antigen has been identified for it. Base qualities were left out, and no much larger clone turns up one base away. The record originates from a study of T cells in Graves' hyperthyroidism and ophthalmopathy (dated by TCRdb to the late 2010s). Background for the entire study: Peripheral blood was sampled at the time of initial diagnosis, prior to any treatment. The 100 discovery patients were randomly split 7:3 into training and test sets. The paper describes TCR Vbeta CDR3 sequencing of 120 to 150 peripheral blood samples, made up of roughly 40 ophthalmopathy patients, over 70 hyperthyroidism patients and 17 progressor patients. In addition, the study compared T-cell repertoires in thyroid tissue and in blood from six Graves' hyperthyroidism patients. Once sampling was done, hyperthyroidism patients were given methimazole at a starting dose of 30 mg daily, whereas ophthalmopathy patients were given high-dose intravenous methylprednisolone. Prospective prediction of ophthalmopathy was tested in an independent validation cohort of fewer than 20 hyperthyroidism patients and 15 to 17 patients who later progressed to ophthalmopathy. To identify TCR V-J signatures that set the groups apart, the researchers used a discovery cohort of more than 95 patients, made up of fewer than 50 with Graves' ophthalmopathy and 57 with stable Graves' hyperthyroidism.

Amplification of TCR beta CDR3 regions was carried out from RNA transcripts. For the first round of RT-PCR on the TCR CDR3, the HTBI primer set was used together with the Qiagen OneStep RT-PCR kit. A second multiplex PCR round built the libraries, followed by size selection and purification. Paired-end sequencing of the libraries was performed with 100 bp reads on an Illumina HiSeq2000. Processing in the source paper ran as follows. SOAPnuke was used to process the raw data, with reads discarded if the reads contained adapters or uncalled bases, had a mean Phred below 15, or lacked an exact constant-primer or identifier match. COPE v1.2.5 was used to merge high-quality paired reads, and clonotypes were defined as unique nucleotide sequences. Clonotypes were aligned to IMGT TRBV, TRBD and TRBJ reference segments using MiTCR v1.1. The analysis was restricted to V-J combinations with a frequency above 0.0001, which together covered roughly 99% of the repertoires. A TCS score was defined as the ratio of F50 (clonal expansion) to E x V (chaos), with BLOSUM62-based TCRdist applied between CDR3 peptides within each V-J. Welch's t-statistics and random forest reduced fewer than 550 V-J features to around 14, which were used in a naive Bayes classifier (R e1071). The public reads were run again by TCRdb, first through fastp at Q25 and then through MiXCR, and only productive beta chains were kept. Records with the same CDR3 protein are collapsed into one entry carrying the most frequent genes and DNA. The V and J calls and clone size are TCRdb's, not the authors'. The sample table records hundreds of thousands of distinct CDR3 sequences; more than 14% of these occur just once. The biggest ten clones account for 9.5% to 15% of the sample.

Beyond this particular receptor, the publication reports: Ophthalmopathy was separated from stable hyperthyroidism by a 13 V-J signature model, with 85% to 90% sensitivity and approximately 84% specificity obtained in cross-validation and 80%/75% obtained in testing. In validation, the model predicted progression to ophthalmopathy a median of about 6.8 months before onset, with roughly 68% sensitivity and about 72% specificity. Sample size was not statistically predetermined, and investigators were not blinded to group allocation. Most expanded thyroid clonotypes (frequency above 0.001) were also detected in blood, suggesting blood repertoires may reflect thyroid immune responses.

In the ophthalmopathy patients, disease was moderately to severely active, with a Clinical Activity Score of 3 or more, a NOSPECS grade of 4 or more, and a duration of less than 3 months. The study excluded patients with uncontrolled infections, other autoimmune diseases, pregnancy or lactation. Diagnoses relied on clinical symptoms, serum thyroxine and TRAb, thyroid ultrasound and orbital computed tomography. PBMCs were separated from roughly 9.3 ml of fresh peripheral blood using Ficoll-Paque density gradient centrifugation. Total RNA was extracted with Trizol reagent, and quality was checked on an Agilent 2100 Bioanalyzer. The clonotype originates from a woman aged 50 to 60 with Graves' ophthalmopathy. Sequencing was done on a sample of blood.

In nucleotide form, the sequence is TGTGCCAGCAGTACCACAGAGAGGGGCTACACCTTC. Translated, this is CASSTTERGYTF. Recombination linked TRBV28 to TRBJ1-2, with the D segment identity uncertain. In the germline V gene, CDR1 corresponds to MDHEN and CDR2 to SYDVKM. Deletion took 5 bases off V and 8 bases off J, with a span of 12 bases between the germline ends. Including the terminal cysteine and phenylalanine, the CDR3 comprises 12 residues. Only CDR3 DNA is held: 36 bases, read in frame from base 1.